This T cell receptor beta chain is drawn from a study of OX40 agonist ivuxolimab in advanced cancers. Study-wide context: Ivuxolimab, which targeted the costimulatory receptor OX40 (CD134), was an agonistic, fully human IgG2 monoclonal antibody. Among the 50 to 55 dose-escalation patients, about 19 had hepatocellular carcinoma, 15 melanoma, 9 renal cell carcinoma and 9 head and neck cancer. Partial responses occurred in three dose-escalation patients: two with cutaneous melanoma and one with hepatocellular carcinoma. The paper reports the monotherapy dose-escalation portion (N of about 47 patients) of the phase I ivuxolimab trial. Peripheral TCRbeta sequencing aimed to test whether ivuxolimab altered TCR sequence diversity and caused clonal T-cell expansion. Prior anti-PD-1, anti-PD-L1 or anti-CTLA-4 therapy was permitted, and 30% to 45% of dose-escalation patients had received checkpoint inhibitors. In the dose-escalation cohort, 70% to 85% of patients were male, and the mean age was approximately 55 years, with a range of about 23 to 85. Intravenous ivuxolimab was administered to patients every 2 weeks at six dose levels: 0.01, 0.1, 0.3, 1.5, 3 and 10 mg/kg.

Comment on this clone: It lacks a known antigen. No base qualities exist here, and no much larger clone lies one base off it.

The paper as a whole reports these results and caveats: Low levels of normalized T-cell clonal expansion were also shown by some nonresponding patients. After ivuxolimab, more expanded clones were found on average in CD8+ T cells than in CD4+ T cells. At doses from 0.1 to 3.0 mg/kg, clonal expansion was seen in both CD4+ and CD8+ blood T cells between baseline and week 6. Partial responders in the 0.1-3.0 mg/kg groups had among the lowest normalized peripheral clonal expansion, especially among CD8+ T cells. The antigen specificity of the peripheral T cells that underwent clonal expansion was not determined.

For sequencing of the TCRbeta CDR3 region, genomic DNA was extracted from the sorted cells. The immunoSEQ Assay was used for sequencing of TCRbeta CDR3 regions. The clones in this table, taken by TCRdb from immuneACCESS, are in-frame only. Not every clone is retained; where verified, under half of the shortfall comes from an unresolved V gene, and the cause of the rest is unknown. Recorded for this sample are some 83,000 clones; 65% to 90% of them occurred a single time. 1.5% to 2% of the sample goes to the ten largest clones. The trial excluded patients who had a history of autoimmune disease or who were on systemic immunosuppression. In every dose cohort, peripheral blood was drawn for TCR sequencing at baseline, cycle 4 day 1, and cycle 7 day 1. Samples were obtained from an open-label, multicenter, first-in-human phase I dose-escalation trial of ivuxolimab. Adults with locally advanced or metastatic melanoma, renal cell, hepatocellular, or head and neck squamous cell carcinoma were enrolled in the trial. CD4+ and CD8+ T cells were sorted separately from peripheral blood before TCR sequencing.

From cysteine to phenylalanine, the CDR3 is 12 amino acids long. Solely the CDR3 DNA is kept, with 36 bases framed from the first base. Clipping removes 3 bases from V and 10 bases from J, with 4 as the unmatched junction base count. From a lookup of the germline V gene, CDR1 and CDR2 are SNHLY and FYNNEI. The V and J genes are TRBV2 and TRBJ1-1, and TRBD1 aligns with 8 junction nucleotides. The source is an adult with an advanced solid tumor such as melanoma, head and neck, liver or kidney cancer. Specimen: CD4+ or CD8+ T cells sorted from blood, collected in a trial of the OX40 agonist ivuxolimab. In nucleotides, the sequence is TGTGCCAGCAGTGACAGGGGGCGCCTAGCTTTCTTT. It specifies CASSDRGRLAFF.